These 14 T cell receptor beta chains were all obtained from the same sample, sequenced in a study of OX40 agonist ivuxolimab in advanced cancers. Method: immunoSEQ multiplex PCR; TCRdb's copy keeps in-frame clones and lacks some. The sample carries about 58,000 clones, roughly 85% recorded once. Specimen: CD4+ or CD8+ T cells sorted from blood, collected in a trial of the OX40 agonist ivuxolimab. Receptors were obtained from an adult with an advanced solid tumor such as melanoma, head and neck, liver or kidney cancer.

This clone was seen just once. The chain recombines TRBV5-4 with TRBJ2-2, with a possible D match to TRBD1 (6 bases). The length of the CDR3 is 15 residues. The germline gives CDR1 SGHNT, CDR2 YYREEE (reference sequence). Trimming removed 4 bases from V and 3 bases from J, with 13 bases in between. The CDR3 nucleotides are TGTGCCAGCAGCCCCATTTCAGGGGACACCGGGGAGCTGTTTTTT. Protein: CASSPISGDTGELFF. The whole variable domain, remainder taken from reference TRBV5-4 and TRBJ2-2, is ETGVTQSPTHLIKTRGQQVTLRCSSQSGHNTVSWYQQALGQGPQFIFQYYREEENGRGNFPPRFSGLQFPNYSSELNVNALELDDSALYLCASSPISGDTGELFFGEGSRLTVL.

This clone has a single count. The rearrangement uses TRBV10-2 and TRBJ1-2; tentatively, D is TRBD1 (5 bases). The CDR3 is made up of 13 amino acids. Trimming removed 8 bases at V and 8 bases at J, with 18 bases between. Germline V gene sequence: CDR1 WSHSY, CDR2 SAAADI. CDR3 in amino acids: CASGYSTGIGYTF. CDR3 coding DNA: TGCGCCAGCGGATATTCAACAGGTATCGGCTACACCTTC.

J is TRBJ2-2 and V is TRBV7-9, with D possibly TRBD2 on 5 matching bases. V lost 2 bases and J 3 bases, leaving 7 bases between the germline ends. The CDR3 spans 14 residues. Germline loops: CDR1 SEHNR, CDR2 FQNEAQ (reference sequence). For the CDR3, the DNA is TGTGCCAGCAGCTTAATCGGGGACACCGGGGAGCTGTTTTTT. It translates to CASSLIGDTGELFF.

A single count supports this clone. V is TRBV28 and J is TRBJ1-2; TRBD1 matches at 8 bases. Germline V CDR1 and CDR2: MDHEN, SYDVKM. This CDR3 has 15 amino acids. Trimming cost V 6 bases and J 1 base; bases outside gene matches: 7. The CDR3 coding sequence is TGTGCCAGCAGGACTCCGACAGGGGTTAACTATGGCTACACCTTC. This codes for CASRTPTGVNYGYTF.

This chain links TRBV6-6 with TRBJ1-3, with no clear D. The CDR3 has 15 amino acids. Trimming took 5 bases from V and 0 from J, leaving 11 bases between them. The germline V gene has CDR1 MNHNY and CDR2 SVGAGI (reference sequence). The chain's CDR3 is CASSPLTTSGNTIYF. In nucleotides, the CDR3 is TGTGCCAGCAGTCCCCTGACCACCTCTGGAAACACCATATATTTT.

The chain employs TRBV10-1 and TRBJ2-7; D is unclear. This CDR3 has 10 residues. Trimming removed 5 bases at V and 5 bases at J, with 4 bases between. CDR1 WNHNN and CDR2 SYGVQD come from the germline V gene (reference sequence). CDR3 protein: CASSPHEQYF. CDR3 coding DNA: TGCGCCAGCAGTCCCCACGAGCAGTACTTC.

This chain joins TRBV6-5 and TRBJ2-7, with a weak D call TRBD1 (6 bases). CDR1 MNHEY and CDR2 SVGAGI come from the germline V gene. V shed 5 bases and J shed 5 bases, with 10 bases lying between them. The CDR3 totals 12 residues. Here the CDR3 reads CASSTTGNEQYF. The CDR3 nucleotides are TGTGCCAGCAGTACAACAGGGAACGAGCAGTACTTC.

The chain employs TRBV28 and TRBJ2-6; perhaps D is TRBD1 or TRBD2 (7 bases each). Germline CDR1 is MDHEN and CDR2 is SYDVKM. The CDR3 contains 20 residues. Deletions cut 3 bases from V and 1 base from J, with 22 bases between. CDR3 DNA: TGTGCCAGCAGTTTCACCGTACAGGGGAGGGCCTTATCTGGGGCCAACGTCCTGACTTTC. This encodes CASSFTVQGRALSGANVLTF.

The chain couples TRBV11-2 to TRBJ1-5, with D possibly TRBD1 on 5 matching bases. This CDR3 has 13 amino acids. Germline V gene lookup returns CDR1 SGHAT and CDR2 FQNNGV. Deletions cut 5 bases from V and 5 bases from J, with 10 bases between. As DNA, the CDR3 is TGTGCCAGCAGCCAAGGGGTCGATCAGCCCCAGCATTTT. It codes for CASSQGVDQPQHF.

This clone was found once. The V and J genes are TRBV4-3 and TRBJ2-5; 11 bases agree with TRBD2. The CDR3 consists of 15 residues. The ends lost 0 bases at V and 10 bases at J; junction bases unmatched: 7. The V gene's germline CDR1 is LGHNA and CDR2 YSLEER. The CDR3 spells CASSQDLVAGGLQYF. CDR3 bases: TGCGCCAGCAGCCAAGATTTAGTAGCGGGGGGGCTCCAGTACTTC.

This chain joins TRBV5-1 and TRBJ2-3; no reliable D call. Germline V gene lookup returns CDR1 SGHRS and CDR2 YFSETQ. Trimming shortened V by 5 bases and J by 3 bases, and 19 bases separated the two germline ends. The CDR3 totals 16 residues. In nucleotides, the CDR3 is TGCGCCAGCAGACCCTTTACAAATTTAGGTACAGATACGCAGTATTTT. Translating gives CASRPFTNLGTDTQYF.

This clone was seen more than once but under ten times. The chain carries TRBV2 and TRBJ1-2, with TRBD1 matching 7 bases. The CDR3 extends over 14 amino acids. Per the germline V gene, CDR1 is SNHLY and CDR2 is FYNNEI. V lost 4 bases to trimming and J lost 4 bases; unmatched junction nucleotides: 6. The CDR3 spells CASSGQGNAYGYTF. The CDR3 DNA sequence: TGTGCCAGCAGTGGACAGGGTAACGCCTATGGCTACACCTTC.

This clone is a singleton in its sample. J is TRBJ2-3 and V is TRBV5-1; the D is unclear. Germline V gives CDR1 SGHRS, CDR2 YFSETQ. Trimming took off 0 bases at V and 3 bases at J, with 8 bases between the two ends. The CDR3 extends over 14 amino acids. The CDR3 protein is CASSLEAQTDTQYF. As DNA, the CDR3 is TGCGCCAGCAGCTTGGAGGCCCAGACAGATACGCAGTATTTT.

This clone has just one count. This sequence joins TRBV19 and TRBJ2-1, with a weak D call TRBD2 (5 bases). The germline gives CDR1 LNHDA, CDR2 SQIVND (reference sequence). This CDR3 has 12 amino acids. V was clipped by 3 bases and J by 9 bases, with 9 bases between them. CDR3 coding DNA: TGTGCCAGTAGTATTTCGGAGGTTGAGCAGTTCTTC. Protein sequence: CASSISEVEQFF.